This TCR beta chain derives from a study of blood T cell repertoires in COVID-19. At the level of the study: Researchers got acute and convalescent COVID-19 samples from the United States, Italy and Spain.

In the authors' workflow: Amplification of reference gene primers was used by the study to estimate nucleated cell counts. Method: immunoSEQ multiplex PCR; TCRdb's copy keeps in-frame clones and lacks some. The DNA was the basis for D and trimming; V, J and clone size are from that table. The sample carries around 91,000 clones, 70% to 85% recorded once. Trimming removed 1 base at V and 9 bases at J, with 12 bases between. The CDR3 contains 13 residues. Germline V CDR1 and CDR2: LNHNV, YYDKDF (reference sequence). Sequencing input: peripheral blood. The chain couples TRBV15 to TRBJ1-1, with D hard to call. This sequence originates from a human donor in a cohort sampled during active COVID-19. The CDR3 loop reads CATSRAFQSKAFF. The CDR3 DNA is TGTGCCACCAGCAGAGCTTTCCAATCTAAAGCTTTCTTT.